The 8 T cell receptor beta chains presented below share a single source sample, sequenced in a study of radiotherapy plus CTLA-4 blockade in lung cancer. Sequencing was performed with immunoSEQ multiplex PCR; in TCRdb, only in-frame clones are kept and a portion is missing. This sample carries roughly 120,000 clones, 78% of them seen once, and the ten largest clones take 4.5% to 6.5%. The sequencing here drew on peripheral blood, taken from a patient treated with radiotherapy plus ipilimumab. The receptors derive from a human donor with non-small cell lung cancer who had a partial response to radiotherapy plus ipilimumab.

The chain combines TRBV2 with TRBJ2-7; D uncertain. This CDR3 comprises 11 residues. CDR1 is SNHLY and CDR2 is FYNNEI in the germline V gene. The CDR3 DNA follows: TGTGCCAGCGGGTTGGAGACCCACCATGCCGTC. Translating gives CASGLETHHAV.

The CDR3 sequence is CAWSKDRGLQPQHF. The DNA of the CDR3 is TGTGCCTGGAGTAAGGACAGGGGGTTACAGCCCCAGCATTTT. The chain couples TRBV30 to TRBJ1-5, with 10 bases matching TRBD1. The CDR3 length is 14 residues. Germline lookup yields CDR1 GTSNPN and CDR2 SVGIG (reference sequence). V was pared by 2 bases and J by 7 bases, with 5 bases of the junction left unmatched.

The rearrangement uses TRBV4-2 and TRBJ2-3, with 7 bases that match TRBD2. The germline V gene encodes CDR1 LGHNA and CDR2 YNFKEQ. The CDR3 contains 15 residues. After removal of 4 bases from V and 4 bases from J, the junction contained 8 bases not matched to a gene. The CDR3 DNA follows: TGTGCCAGCAGCCGAACCCTAGCGGAACCAGATACGCAGTATTTT. As protein: CASSRTLAEPDTQYF.

CDR3 bases: TGTGCCAGCAGTCGGGTCGCCACAGATACGCAGTATTTT. This translates into CASSRVATDTQYF. The chain combines TRBV6-4 with TRBJ2-3, with D unclear. The V end lost 5 bases, the J end lost 2 bases, and 8 bases lay between the germline ends. Germline lookup yields CDR1 MRHNA and CDR2 SNTAGT. This CDR3 contains 13 residues.

The count of this clone is one. In nucleotides, the CDR3 is TGTGCCAGCAGTTTAGCGGGAGGTAACACCGGGGAGCTGTTTTTT. It specifies CASSLAGGNTGELFF. The V call is TRBV6-4, the J call TRBJ2-2; TRBD2 agrees at 10 bases. V gave up 5 bases and J gave up 2 bases; unmatched junction bases: 2. Germline V gives CDR1 MRHNA, CDR2 SNTAGT. The CDR3 loop spans 15 amino acids.

This clone was seen once. The gene calls are TRBV7-2 and TRBJ1-2; possibly TRBD1 for D (5 bases). CDR3 length: 15 amino acids. V lost 5 bases to trimming and J lost 6 bases, with 19 bases between them. Germline CDR1 SGHTA, CDR2 FQGNSA. CDR3 loop: CASSLINVRGHGYTF. CDR3 nucleotides: TGTGCCAGCAGCCTCATCAACGTTAGGGGCCATGGCTACACCTTC. Complete variable domain (other parts from reference TRBV7-2 and TRBJ1-2): GAGVSQSPSNKVTEKGKDVELRCDPISGHTALYWYRQSLGQGLEFLIYFQGNSAPDKSGLPSDRFSAERTGGSVSTLTIQRTQQEDSAVYLCASSLINVRGHGYTFGSGTRLTVV.

The CDR3 here is CAWTRRDSYNEQFF. The CDR3 DNA reads as TGTGCCTGGACGAGGCGGGACTCCTACAATGAGCAGTTCTTC. J is TRBJ2-1 and V is TRBV30; tentative D call: TRBD2 (6 bases). The CDR3 extends over 14 amino acids. Between the trimmed V and J ends, which lost 4 bases and 0 bases, there was a span of 10 bases. Germline CDR1 is GTSNPN and CDR2 is SVGIG (reference sequence).

The genes are TRBV5-6 and TRBJ1-1, with no clear D. Germline CDR1 is SGHDT and CDR2 is YYEEEE. The CDR3 is made up of 13 amino acids. The ends were cut back, 0 bases at V and 4 bases at J, with 7 bases in the middle. The DNA of the CDR3 is TGTGCCAGCAGCTTGGGGGAGGGCACTGAAGCTTTCTTT. Amino acids: CASSLGEGTEAFF.